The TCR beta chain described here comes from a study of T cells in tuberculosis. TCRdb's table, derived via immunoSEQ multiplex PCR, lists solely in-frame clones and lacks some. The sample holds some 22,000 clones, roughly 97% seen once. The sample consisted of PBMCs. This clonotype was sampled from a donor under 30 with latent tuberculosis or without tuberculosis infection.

CDR3 sequence (DNA): TGTGCCAGCAGTTCCGGACAGGGGGCAACTAATGAAAAACTGTTTTTT. Its protein is CASSSGQGATNEKLFF. The chain carries TRBV6-5 and TRBJ1-4, with 10 bases fitting TRBD1. V lost 4 bases, J lost 0 bases, and 2 bases stayed unmatched. The CDR3 is 16 residues long. Germline CDR1 reads MNHEY; CDR2 reads SVGAGI.